This T cell receptor beta chain appears in the sequencing data of a study of T cell repertoires in cytomegalovirus infection. Overall study: Peptides in the study included HLA-C-restricted and HLA-B-restricted CMV epitopes. Shared public TCR beta signatures pointed to both CMV infection and a matching HLA type. Whole-study findings and limits: Clonotype analysis showed dominance of the ex vivo response by HLA-C-restricted CMV-specific TCR beta clonotypes.

Trimming shortened V by 3 bases and J by 2 bases, and 13 bases separated the two germline ends. This CDR3 has 15 residues. In germline, CDR1 is SGHNT, CDR2 YYREEE (reference sequence). TCRdb re-called the reads through MiXCR, storing one row per CDR3 protein. Of around 540,000 distinct CDR3 sequences detected, around 30% appear once; the ten largest clones hold around a sixth. As concerns this clonotype: What it binds is unknown.

The V and J genes are TRBV5-4 and TRBJ2-3; TRBD1 is a possible D gene (6 bases). The sequence came from a human donor in good health (CMV status not recorded). Some clones in this sample may be carry-over from other donors' samples. This specimen was cultured PBMCs, taken from culture after CMV antigen stimulation. CDR3 nucleotides: TGTGCCAGCAGCTCTCTAAAGGGGGACACAGATACGCAGTATTTT. Translation gives CASSSLKGDTDTQYF.